What follows are 18 T cell receptor beta chains derived from one specimen sequenced in a study of technical replicates of blood from a few donors. The assay was immunoSEQ multiplex PCR, and TCRdb's table has in-frame clones only and misses some. This sample has 65,000 to 80,000 clones; approximately 98% occur once, and the top ten carry 0.2% to 0.25%. The source material was T cells isolated from PBMCs. The receptors were sampled from a human donor in good health.

The CDR3 DNA is TGTGCCAGCAGCTTAACAGACACGAACACTGAAGCTTTCTTT. Translation gives CASSLTDTNTEAFF. This chain links TRBV7-3 with TRBJ1-1; D uncertain. Germline V gene data show CDR1 as SGHTA and CDR2 as FQGTGA. The germline V and J ends were trimmed by 0 bases and 1 base, with 6 bases remaining between them. This CDR3 has 14 amino acids.

The chain carries TRBV5-5 and TRBJ1-5, with a tentative D call TRBD1 (6 bases). CDR3 length: 16 amino acids. V was clipped by 3 bases and J by 1 base, with 14 bases between them. Germline V lookup: CDR1 SGHKS, CDR2 YYEKEE (reference sequence). The CDR3 reads CASSSRDTPSNQPQHF. The DNA for the CDR3 is TGTGCCAGCAGCTCCCGGGACACCCCCAGCAATCAGCCCCAGCATTTT.

In this sample, this clone turned up once. The rearrangement links TRBV28 to TRBJ1-5; TRBD1 matches at 7 bases. V was pared by 5 bases and J by 9 bases, with 16 bases of the junction left unmatched. Germline V gene lookup returns CDR1 MDHEN and CDR2 SYDVKM. The CDR3 runs to 16 residues. CDR3 region: CASSGRREQGEMPQHF. The CDR3 DNA follows: TGTGCCAGCAGTGGTCGCCGGGAGCAGGGGGAGATGCCCCAGCATTTT.

The chain employs TRBV29-1 and TRBJ2-5; D is perhaps TRBD2 (5 bases). V was pared by 4 bases and J by 5 bases, with 20 bases between. Germline V gene lookup returns CDR1 SQVTM and CDR2 ANQGSEA. The CDR3 runs 15 residues. The chain's CDR3 is CSVVALGGLKETQYF. The CDR3, as DNA: TGCAGCGTTGTAGCCTTAGGCGGGTTAAAGGAGACCCAGTACTTC. The full variable domain, rest sourced from reference TRBV29-1 and TRBJ2-5, is SAVISQKPSRDICQRGTSLTIQCQVDSQVTMMFWYRQQPGQSLTLIATANQGSEATYESGFVIDKFPISRPNLTFSTLTVSNMSPEDSSIYLCSVVALGGLKETQYFGPGTRLLVL.

The chain recombines TRBV7-2 with TRBJ2-7; D is unresolved. The germline CDR1 and CDR2 sequences are SGHTA and FQGNSA. Trimming stripped 6 bases from V and 3 bases from J, with 9 bases between. This CDR3 is 12 amino acids long. The CDR3 is CASRNPSYEQYF. CDR3 DNA sequence: TGTGCCAGCAGGAACCCCAGCTACGAGCAGTACTTC.

V and J are TRBV6-5 and TRBJ1-4; 10 bases are a match to TRBD1. With V trimmed by 4 bases and J by 6 bases, 2 bases remained unmatched. Germline V gives CDR1 MNHEY, CDR2 SVGAGI. CDR3 length equals 14 residues. The CDR3 DNA is TGTGCCAGCAGTTCCGGGACAGGGGATGAAAAACTGTTTTTT. This sequence encodes CASSSGTGDEKLFF.

The rearrangement joins TRBV29-1 to TRBJ2-7; possibly TRBD2 for D (6 bases). Trimming shortened V by 4 bases and J by 9 bases, and 22 bases separated the two germline ends. Germline-derived CDR1 and CDR2 are SQVTM and ANQGSEA. This CDR3 has 14 amino acids. The chain's CDR3 is CSVGYGGAAVGQYF. The CDR3 DNA reads TGCAGCGTTGGGTACGGGGGAGCAGCGGTAGGGCAGTACTTC.

This chain links TRBV7-9 with TRBJ2-7; TRBD2 matches 8 bases. Unmatched junction bases numbered 12, after V lost 4 bases and J lost 7 bases. This CDR3 region has 15 residues. In germline, CDR1 is SEHNR, CDR2 FQNEAQ (reference sequence). The CDR3 DNA reads as TGTGCCAGCAGCTCCGCGTGGGTCTCGGGAGGGGAGCAGTACTTC. Its protein product is CASSSAWVSGGEQYF.

V gene TRBV6-5 combines with J gene TRBJ2-1; 7 bases align to TRBD2. Trimming took 6 bases from V and 4 from J; bases not matched to a gene: 3. The CDR3 runs 13 residues. CDR1 and CDR2 (germline): MNHEY, SVGAGI. This CDR3 reads CASRGLSYNEQFF. In DNA, the CDR3 is TGTGCCAGCAGGGGACTATCGTACAATGAGCAGTTCTTC.

The chain combines TRBV5-1 with TRBJ2-5; 8 nucleotides agree with TRBD2. V lost 4 bases to trimming and J lost 5 bases; unmatched junction nucleotides: 7. This CDR3 comprises 14 residues. In germline, CDR1 is SGHRS, CDR2 YFSETQ. The CDR3, as DNA: TGCGCCAGCAGCCCGCACCGGGAGGGGGAGACCCAGTACTTC. Its translation: CASSPHREGETQYF. Variable domain in full (rest from reference TRBV5-1 and TRBJ2-5): KAGVTQTPRYLIKTRGQQVTLSCSPISGHRSVSWYQQTPGQGLQFLFEYFSETQRNKGNFPGRFSGRQFSNSRSEMNVSTLELGDSALYLCASSPHREGETQYFGPGTRLLVL.

The chain couples TRBV6-6 to TRBJ2-1; a possible D gene is TRBD1 (6 bases). CDR1 MNHNY and CDR2 SVGAGI come from the germline V gene (reference sequence). This CDR3 spans 14 amino acids. With 6 bases removed from V and 2 bases from J, the gap between germline ends came to 11 bases. CDR3 residues: CASRRQEAYNEQFF. CDR3 sequence (DNA): TGTGCCAGCAGAAGACAGGAGGCCTACAATGAGCAGTTCTTC.

The chain recombines TRBV7-8 with TRBJ2-3; TRBD1 matches 9 bases. CDR3 length equals 16 residues. Per germline, CDR1 SGHVS and CDR2 FQNEAQ. V was pared by 4 bases and J by 1 base, with 6 bases of the junction left unmatched. The CDR3 is CASSSRTGARTDTQYF. CDR3 nucleotide sequence: TGTGCCAGCAGCTCGAGGACAGGGGCCCGCACAGATACGCAGTATTTT.

This clone was detected once. This rearrangement joins TRBV30 to TRBJ1-1, with 8 nucleotides matching TRBD1. Germline CDR1 GTSNPN, CDR2 SVGIG (reference sequence). The CDR3 contains 17 residues. V gave up 0 bases and J gave up 6 bases; unmatched junction bases: 15. Here the CDR3 reads CAWSVAPWTGLGPEAFF. The CDR3 region has the DNA TGTGCCTGGAGTGTAGCCCCCTGGACAGGGCTTGGACCTGAAGCTTTCTTT.

This sequence joins TRBV19 and TRBJ1-2; 7 positions match TRBD1. Germline CDR1 reads LNHDA; CDR2 reads SQIVND (reference sequence). V was pared by 6 bases and J by 0 bases, with 4 bases of the junction left unmatched. The CDR3 covers 14 residues. In DNA, the CDR3 is TGTGCCAGTAGCGGACAGGCGTCTAACTATGGCTACACCTTC. It yields the protein CASSGQASNYGYTF. Complete variable domain (other parts from reference TRBV19 and TRBJ1-2): DGGITQSPKYLFRKEGQNVTLSCEQNLNHDAMYWYRQDPGQGLRLIYYSQIVNDFQKGDIAEGYSVSREKKESFPLTVTSAQKNPTAFYLCASSGQASNYGYTFGSGTRLTVV.

The chain recombines TRBV2 with TRBJ2-5, with D maybe TRBD2 (6 bases). CDR1 and CDR2 (germline): SNHLY, FYNNEI. V lost 1 base and J lost 7, with 13 bases in between. The length of the CDR3 is 14 residues. The CDR3 spells CASSEGRAVGTQYF. DNA of the CDR3: TGTGCCAGCAGTGAAGGGAGGGCAGTGGGGACCCAGTACTTC.

This chain joins TRBV4-1 and TRBJ2-7; D is undetermined. The germline gives CDR1 MGHRA, CDR2 YSYEKL. The CDR3 runs to 15 residues. The V end was cut by 4 bases, the J end by 3 bases, with 16 bases between. The CDR3 DNA sequence: TGCGCCAGCAGCCCTTCAGGTCTACTCATCTACGAGCAGTACTTC. This translates into CASSPSGLLIYEQYF.

The chain is built from TRBV7-6 and TRBJ2-5; TRBD1 agrees at 7 bases. The junction had 4 bases not matched to a gene; V was cut back by 5 bases and J by 4 bases. The CDR3 is 13 residues long. Germline V lookup: CDR1 SGHVS, CDR2 FNYEAQ. The CDR3 DNA reads as TGTGCCAGCAGCCCGACAGGGAGAGAGACCCAGTACTTC. Translating gives CASSPTGRETQYF.

The CDR3 protein is CASSPRGAGGRNTGELFF. CDR3 bases: TGTGCCAGCAGCCCACGAGGGGCGGGAGGACGCAACACCGGGGAGCTGTTTTTT. J is TRBJ2-2 and V is TRBV9; 8 nucleotides match TRBD2. There are 18 residues in the CDR3. Germline V gene lookup returns CDR1 SGDLS and CDR2 YYNGEE. The junction had 13 bases not matched to a gene; V was cut back by 4 bases and J by 2 bases.